Listed here are 17 T cell receptor beta chains from one sample, sequenced in a study of cytomegalovirus exposure and HLA in healthy donors. Primers included in the PCR were 60 Vbeta and 13 Jbeta primers. Profiled with immunoSEQ multiplex PCR; TCRdb holds only in-frame clones, not every one. Of 90,000 to 120,000 clones in the sample, 73% were seen once. The source material was PBMCs. The receptors were sampled from a man in his thirties or forties in good health and CMV-seronegative.

The chain carries TRBV19 and TRBJ2-2, with D perhaps matching TRBD1 (5 bases). The CDR3 is 14 amino acids. Trimming left V 7 bases short and J 5 bases short, with 14 bases between. The germline gives CDR1 LNHDA, CDR2 SQIVND (reference sequence). The CDR3 here is CASKGQGWTGELFF. CDR3 DNA sequence: TGTGCCAGTAAGGGGCAGGGATGGACCGGGGAGCTGTTTTTT.

The sample holds one count of this clone. The CDR3 loop is CSVMNRGEGTEAFF. CDR3 DNA sequence: TGCAGCGTTATGAACAGGGGTGAGGGCACTGAAGCTTTCTTT. The genes are TRBV29-1 and TRBJ1-1; TRBD1 agrees at 7 bases. The V and J ends lost 5 bases and 4 bases, in that order; junction bases with no gene match: 10. The germline V gene encodes CDR1 SQVTM and CDR2 ANQGSEA. CDR3 length equals 14 residues.

This chain links TRBV19 with TRBJ2-7; D is unresolved. The CDR3 has 13 amino acids. Per germline, CDR1 LNHDA and CDR2 SQIVND (reference sequence). The ends were cut back, 3 bases at V and 3 bases at J, with 9 bases in the middle. The chain's CDR3 is CASSIGRNYEQYF. The DNA for the CDR3 is TGTGCCAGTAGTATTGGGCGTAACTACGAGCAGTACTTC.

The gene calls are TRBV4-2 and TRBJ1-6; D not resolved. The CDR3 length is 15 residues. V was shortened by 7 bases and J by 5 bases, with 15 bases between the two germline ends. CDR1 and CDR2 from the germline V gene are LGHNA and YNFKEQ. The CDR3 DNA sequence: TGTGCCAGCAACCCCTCGGAGTTGGATAATTCACCCCTCCACTTT. Protein product: CASNPSELDNSPLHF.

A word on this clone: One end of the junction is discordant with germline, which a read error may explain. Distinct nucleotide sequences in the sample also encode this CDR3. J is TRBJ2-7 and V is TRBV6-1, with 7 bases that match TRBD2. The CDR3 extends over 15 amino acids. Per germline, CDR1 MNHNS and CDR2 SASEGT. CDR3 DNA sequence: TGTGCCAGCAGCCCAGAAGCGGGACTCTCCTACGAACAGTACTTC. Residues: CASSPEAGLSYEQYF.

This clone is a singleton in its sample. This chain links TRBV5-1 with TRBJ2-7; tentative D call: TRBD2 (5 bases). The V gene lost 3 bases and the J gene lost 2 bases, with 15 bases spanning the gap. Germline V CDR1 and CDR2: SGHRS, YFSETQ. This CDR3 comprises 15 residues. CDR3 amino acids: CASSSTSGVTYEQYF. The CDR3 nucleotides read TGCGCCAGCAGCTCCACATCCGGGGTCACCTACGAGCAGTACTTC.

The V and J genes are TRBV9 and TRBJ2-7; 8 nucleotides align to TRBD1. CDR1 SGDLS and CDR2 YYNGEE come from the germline V gene. CDR3 length: 15 amino acids. J gave up 3 bases and V 4 bases, and 9 bases lay outside the gene matches. This chain's CDR3 is CASSQGQGSYYEQYF. As DNA, the CDR3 is TGTGCCAGCAGCCAAGGACAGGGTTCGTACTACGAGCAGTACTTC.

This chain links TRBV27 with TRBJ1-5; D unresolved. The germline V and J ends were trimmed by 4 bases and 4 bases, with 5 bases remaining between them. Germline values: CDR1 MNHEY, CDR2 SMNVEV (reference sequence). The CDR3 runs to 12 residues. Written as DNA, the CDR3 is TGTGCCAGCAGTTCTATGAATCAGCCCCAGCATTTT. Translated, it gives CASSSMNQPQHF.

V usage is TRBV5-4 and J usage is TRBJ2-3; 15 bases align to TRBD2. CDR1 is SGHNT and CDR2 is YYREEE in the germline V gene (reference sequence). Germline trimming cut 3 bases from V and 5 bases from J; bases unmatched to any gene: 4. CDR3 length: 16 amino acids. The DNA for the CDR3 is TGTGCCAGCAGCTGGGGACTAGCGGGGGGTTTAGATACGCAGTATTTT. It yields the protein CASSWGLAGGLDTQYF.

This clone was counted a single time. A read error may account for a junction end that differs from germline. V usage is TRBV5-1 and J usage is TRBJ1-2, with TRBD1 as a possible D gene (6 bases). The CDR3 runs 17 residues. The germline gives CDR1 SGHRS, CDR2 YFSETQ. CDR3 DNA: TGCGCCAGCAGCTTGGGGGTTTGGGGGGGCGATCGCTATGGCTACCCCTTC. Its translation is CASSLGVWGGDRYGYPF.

This clone showed up many times. This chain links TRBV28 with TRBJ1-1; maybe TRBD1 (6 bases). Germline V gene sequence: CDR1 MDHEN, CDR2 SYDVKM. Trimming left V 5 bases short and J 0 bases short, with 19 bases between. The CDR3 totals 17 residues. The CDR3 loop is CASSPLKTGVMNTEAFF. The CDR3 region has the DNA TGTGCCAGCAGTCCCCTTAAGACAGGAGTTATGAACACTGAAGCTTTCTTT.

Remarks on this clone: A much more abundant neighbour one base away suggests this may be a read error. This sample includes further DNA sequences coding for the same CDR3. The J gene is TRBJ1-1, the V gene TRBV10-2; 10 nucleotides align to TRBD1. Germline CDR1 WSHSY, CDR2 SAAADI. This CDR3 spans 13 amino acids. Here the CDR3 reads CASRDRGNTEAFF. CDR3 bases: TGCGCTAGCAGGGACAGGGGAAACACTGAAGCTTTCTTT.

The rearrangement links TRBV6-1 to TRBJ2-1; the D gene is possibly TRBD1 (5 bases). V dropped 3 bases and J dropped 4 bases, with 10 bases sitting between them. The germline V gene has CDR1 MNHNS and CDR2 SASEGT. The CDR3 sequence is 14 residues long. CDR3 bases: TGTGCCAGCAGTGAGGACCCAGGGTACAATGAGCAGTTCTTC. Its protein is CASSEDPGYNEQFF.

The chain uses TRBV5-1 and TRBJ2-3; 7 bases match TRBD1. Germline CDR1 is SGHRS and CDR2 is YFSETQ. CDR3 length equals 15 residues. V trimming: 3 bases; J trimming: 4 bases; junction bases outside the gene matches: 8. CDR3 nucleotide sequence: TGCGCCAGCAGCTACCGGGACAGAGAGGCAGATACGCAGTATTTT. Protein sequence: CASSYRDREADTQYF.

The rearrangement joins TRBV5-1 to TRBJ2-2; 8 nucleotides line up with TRBD1. The germline gives CDR1 SGHRS, CDR2 YFSETQ. The CDR3 runs to 16 residues. V was clipped by 5 bases and J by 3 bases; unmatched bases: 9. CDR3 in DNA: TGCGCCAGCAGTACGAGGCAGGGGGCCTACACCGGGGAGCTGTTTTTT. Its protein product is CASSTRQGAYTGELFF.

This clone was seen a few times. The chain carries TRBV29-1 and TRBJ1-5, with D perhaps TRBD1 (5 bases). V was clipped by 4 bases and J by 0 bases, with 7 bases between them. Germline CDR1 SQVTM, CDR2 ANQGSEA. There are 13 residues in the CDR3. The CDR3 DNA reads TGCAGCGTTGGACAGCATAGCAATCAGCCCCAGCATTTT. Translated, it gives CSVGQHSNQPQHF.

The chain employs TRBV5-1 and TRBJ2-3; D not resolved. V lost 5 bases to trimming and J lost 2 bases, with 6 bases between them. This CDR3 is built from 12 residues. The germline CDR1 and CDR2 sequences are SGHRS and YFSETQ. The CDR3, as DNA: TGCGCCAGCAGGGCAGACACAGATACGCAGTATTTT. Residues: CASRADTDTQYF. Together with reference TRBV5-1 and TRBJ2-3, the CDR3 gives the full variable domain: KAGVTQTPRYLIKTRGQQVTLSCSPISGHRSVSWYQQTPGQGLQFLFEYFSETQRNKGNFPGRFSGRQFSNSRSEMNVSTLELGDSALYLCASRADTDTQYFGPGTRLTVL.